What follows are 11 T cell receptor beta chains derived from one specimen sequenced in a study of blood T cell repertoires in COVID-19. Here immunoSEQ multiplex PCR was the method, and the copy in TCRdb shows in-frame clones only, minus some. The table has 150,000 to 200,000 clones, 76% seen once. The sequencing input was peripheral blood. The receptor set was obtained from a woman between 45 and 60 years old with active or convalescent COVID-19.

The chain combines TRBV7-2 with TRBJ2-3, with TRBD2 matching over 11 bases. Per the germline V gene, CDR1 is SGHTA and CDR2 is FQGNSA. With 3 bases clipped from V and 1 base from J, the junction kept 6 bases outside the gene matches. The CDR3 loop spans 17 amino acids. CDR3 sequence: CASSFTGTSGGTDTQYF. DNA of the CDR3: TGTGCCAGCAGCTTTACCGGGACTAGCGGTGGCACAGATACGCAGTATTTT.

The chain links TRBV5-4 to TRBJ2-3; D unresolved. Per germline, CDR1 SGHNT and CDR2 YYREEE (reference sequence). This CDR3 has 14 residues. Deletions cut 0 bases from V and 3 bases from J, with 8 bases between. The CDR3 loop reads CASSLGQETDTQYF. In DNA form, the CDR3 reads TGTGCCAGCAGCTTGGGCCAGGAAACAGATACGCAGTATTTT.

The chain employs TRBV27 and TRBJ2-1, with TRBD2 matching 10 bases. The CDR3 spans 17 residues. Trimming cost V 7 bases and J 6 bases; bases outside gene matches: 15. Germline V gives CDR1 MNHEY, CDR2 SMNVEV (reference sequence). CDR3 coding DNA: TGTGCCAGCATGCTAGCGGGAGTATGGGGCCTCGTCAATGAGCAGTTCTTC. Translating gives CASMLAGVWGLVNEQFF.

CDR3 sequence reads: CASIGGHDYGYTF. The CDR3 bases are TGTGCCAGCATCGGGGGGCACGACTATGGCTACACCTTC. This sequence joins TRBV6-5 and TRBJ1-2, with a possible D match to TRBD1 (6 bases). Trimming left V 7 bases short and J 3 bases short, with 12 bases between. Germline lookup yields CDR1 MNHEY and CDR2 SVGAGI. The CDR3 runs to 13 residues.

The chain carries TRBV7-2 and TRBJ2-3, with 14 bases matching TRBD2. The CDR3 extends over 17 amino acids. CDR1 and CDR2 (germline): SGHTA, FQGNSA. V was clipped by 4 bases and J by 4 bases; unmatched bases: 7. Written as DNA, the CDR3 is TGTGCCAGCAGCTCTCGGACTAGCGGGGGGCCTTCAGATACGCAGTATTTT. It encodes CASSSRTSGGPSDTQYF.

V gene TRBV24-1 combines with J gene TRBJ1-2; TRBD1 aligns across 10 bases. CDR1 is KGHDR and CDR2 is SFDVKD in the germline V gene. The CDR3 extends over 15 amino acids. The V segment lost 7 bases and the J segment 4 bases; nucleotides outside the gene matches: 8. The CDR3 here is CATSTRDRGLYGYTF. CDR3 nucleotide sequence: TGTGCCACCAGCACCCGGGACAGGGGTCTCTATGGCTACACCTTC.

The CDR3 here is CASTPGTGTSEQYF. DNA of the CDR3: TGTGCCAGTACCCCCGGGACAGGGACTAGCGAGCAGTACTTC. The V and J genes are TRBV19 and TRBJ2-7; the D gene is possibly TRBD1 (9 bases). The CDR3 is made up of 14 amino acids. V lost 7 bases, J lost 6 bases, and 19 bases lay in between. Germline V gene lookup returns CDR1 LNHDA and CDR2 SQIVND (reference sequence).

The genes are TRBV25-1 and TRBJ1-5; no clear D gene. Germline V lookup: CDR1 MGHDK, CDR2 SYGVNS. The CDR3 is 17 amino acids. Trimming took off 3 bases at V and 4 bases at J, with 19 bases between the two ends. The CDR3: CASSDPRRRASNQPQHF. DNA of the CDR3: TGTGCCAGCAGTGATCCCCGACGGAGGGCCTCTAATCAGCCCCAGCATTTT.

The chain has TRBV7-2 and TRBJ2-5; 12 bases line up with TRBD2. The germline gives CDR1 SGHTA, CDR2 FQGNSA. J gave up 4 bases and V 5 bases, and 11 bases lay outside the gene matches. The CDR3 is 17 residues long. The CDR3 coding sequence is TGTGCCAGCAGCGTCGGACTAGCGGGAATCTTAACAGAGACCCAGTACTTC. Its translation: CASSVGLAGILTETQYF.

The chain employs TRBV6-5 and TRBJ1-1, with 8 nucleotides matching TRBD1. From germline, CDR1 is MNHEY and CDR2 SVGAGI. The junction had 8 bases not matched to a gene; V was cut back by 4 bases and J by 4 bases. The CDR3 spans 15 residues. Written as DNA, the CDR3 is TGTGCCAGCAGTTTACACGGACAGGGTGGCACTGAAGCTTTCTTT. Residues: CASSLHGQGGTEAFF.

V gene TRBV5-1 combines with J gene TRBJ2-1; 14 positions agree with TRBD2. This CDR3 is 16 amino acids long. Trimming at V came to 4 bases and at J to 3 bases, leaving 3 bases not matched to a gene. In germline, CDR1 is SGHRS, CDR2 YFSETQ. CDR3 loop: CASSVGLAGGYNEQFF. The CDR3 nucleotides are TGCGCCAGCAGCGTCGGACTAGCGGGAGGCTACAATGAGCAGTTCTTC.